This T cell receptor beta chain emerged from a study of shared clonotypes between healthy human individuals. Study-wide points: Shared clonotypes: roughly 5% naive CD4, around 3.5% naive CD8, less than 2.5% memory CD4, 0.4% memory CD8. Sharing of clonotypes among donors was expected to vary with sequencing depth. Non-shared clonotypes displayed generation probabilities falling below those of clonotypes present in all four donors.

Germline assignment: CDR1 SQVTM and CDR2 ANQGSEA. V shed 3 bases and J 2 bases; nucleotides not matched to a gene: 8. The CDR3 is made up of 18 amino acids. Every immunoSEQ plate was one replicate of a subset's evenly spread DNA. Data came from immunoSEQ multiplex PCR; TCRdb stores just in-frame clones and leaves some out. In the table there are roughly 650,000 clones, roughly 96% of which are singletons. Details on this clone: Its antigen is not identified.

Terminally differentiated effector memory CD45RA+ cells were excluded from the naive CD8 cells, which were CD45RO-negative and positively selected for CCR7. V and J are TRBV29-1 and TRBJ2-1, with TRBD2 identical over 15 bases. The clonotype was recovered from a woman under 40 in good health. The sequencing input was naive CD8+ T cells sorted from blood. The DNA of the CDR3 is TGCAGCGTTGAGGCCGGGACTAGCGGGAGGCCTGCCTACAATGAGCAGTTCTTC. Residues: CSVEAGTSGRPAYNEQFF.